The 27 T cell receptor beta chains below all came from one sample that was sequenced in a study of shared clonotypes between healthy human individuals. Some clones are missing from TCRdb's copy, which holds only in-frame ones; the method was immunoSEQ multiplex PCR. This table has some 2,400,000 clones, 90% to 97% appearing once. The sequenced sample consisted of naive CD4+ T cells sorted from blood. Sample subset: CD45RA+ positively selected. All receptors come from a man younger than 30 in good health.

The chain carries TRBV11-3 and TRBJ2-2; 9 bases line up with TRBD1. Germline V lookup: CDR1 SGHNT, CDR2 YENEEA. This CDR3 region has 15 residues. The trim removed 5 bases at V and 5 bases at J, leaving 6 bases unmatched. The CDR3 protein is CASSKGTGPTGELFF. Written as DNA, the CDR3 is TGTGCCAGCAGCAAAGGGACAGGGCCAACCGGGGAGCTGTTTTTT.

V usage is TRBV21-1 and J usage is TRBJ2-7. TRBV21-1 is reported as a pseudogene. CDR3 size: 11 residues. The CDR3: CASSVRREQYF. CDR3 nucleotides: TGTGCCAGCAGCGTGCGACGAGAGCAGTACTTC.

The J gene is TRBJ1-1, the V gene TRBV6-1; possible D gene TRBD1, 5 bases. With 3 bases removed from V and 5 bases from J, the gap between germline ends came to 13 bases. The CDR3 spans 14 residues. Germline V gene data show CDR1 as MNHNS and CDR2 as SASEGT. CDR3 nucleotide sequence: TGTGCCAGCAGTGAGGGGGGAAGAGGGACTGAAGCTTTCTTT. As protein: CASSEGGRGTEAFF.

V gene TRBV6-1 combines with J gene TRBJ2-7, with D unresolved. The germline CDR1 and CDR2 sequences are MNHNS and SASEGT. Trimming stripped 5 bases from V and 1 base from J, with 12 bases between. The CDR3 length is 14 residues. CDR3 in amino acids: CASSPLGYSYEQYF. CDR3 sequence (DNA): TGTGCCAGCAGTCCCCTGGGATATTCCTACGAGCAGTACTTC.

This chain's CDR3 is CASRPGRDNEKLFF. Written as DNA, the CDR3 is TGTGCCAGCAGGCCGGGCAGGGATAATGAAAAACTGTTTTTT. The chain carries TRBV6-6 and TRBJ1-4; possible D gene TRBD1, 5 bases. The CDR3 consists of 14 residues. Germline CDR1 MNHNY, CDR2 SVGAGI (reference sequence). Between the trimmed V and J ends, which lost 6 bases and 4 bases, there was a span of 12 bases.

V usage is TRBV7-2 and J usage is TRBJ2-5; no reliable D call. CDR1 and CDR2 (germline): SGHTA, FQGNSA. Between the trimmed V and J ends, which lost 5 bases and 1 base, there was a span of 11 bases. The CDR3 sequence is 14 residues long. The CDR3 here is CASSTKGAQETQYF. For the CDR3, the DNA is TGTGCCAGCAGCACAAAGGGCGCCCAAGAGACCCAGTACTTC.

This rearrangement joins TRBV30 to TRBJ2-5; 7 nucleotides align to TRBD1. The CDR3 is made up of 13 amino acids. Germline lookup yields CDR1 GTSNPN and CDR2 SVGIG (reference sequence). The V segment lost 2 bases and the J segment 6 bases; nucleotides outside the gene matches: 6. CDR3 loop: CAWSTDRAQTQYF. For the CDR3, the DNA is TGTGCCTGGAGTACTGACAGGGCTCAGACCCAGTACTTC.

The J gene is TRBJ2-3, the V gene TRBV6-1; D unresolved. Trimming left V 2 bases short and J 4 bases short, with 10 bases between. The CDR3 covers 14 residues. Germline V CDR1 and CDR2: MNHNS, SASEGT. CDR3 sequence reads: CASSEPAGPDTQYF. In nucleotides, the CDR3 is TGTGCCAGCAGTGAACCTGCAGGACCAGATACGCAGTATTTT.

The J gene is TRBJ2-7, the V gene TRBV6-1; D is perhaps TRBD1 (5 bases). The CDR3 covers 13 residues. The germline V and J ends were trimmed by 7 bases and 3 bases, with 13 bases remaining between them. Germline loops: CDR1 MNHNS, CDR2 SASEGT. The CDR3 bases are TGTGCCAGCATAAGGGGCCCCAGCTACGAGCAGTACTTC. This gives the protein CASIRGPSYEQYF.

The CDR3 nucleotides read TGCGCCAGCAGCCAAGATCGCACGAACACCGGGGAGCTGTTTTTT. Amino acids: CASSQDRTNTGELFF. The chain combines TRBV4-1 with TRBJ2-2, with unresolved D. Germline assignment: CDR1 MGHRA and CDR2 YSYEKL. This CDR3 comprises 15 residues. The germline V and J ends were trimmed by 0 bases and 0 bases, with 5 bases remaining between them.

The V call is TRBV5-1, the J call TRBJ1-4; 10 nucleotides agree with TRBD1. Per the germline V gene, CDR1 is SGHRS and CDR2 is YFSETQ. V trimming: 0 bases; J trimming: 3 bases; junction bases outside the gene matches: 8. The length of the CDR3 is 18 residues. CDR3 nucleotide sequence: TGCGCCAGCAGCTTGGGCTGGACAGGGGGTATGTCTAATGAAAAACTGTTTTTT. Amino acids: CASSLGWTGGMSNEKLFF.

This chain joins TRBV10-2 and TRBJ2-5, with 7 bases matching TRBD2. Germline V lookup: CDR1 WSHSY, CDR2 SAAADI. Trimming removed 6 bases from V and 5 bases from J; junction bases left unmatched: 9. The CDR3 consists of 14 residues. CDR3 loop: CASREASGFETQYF. The CDR3 nucleotides read TGCGCCAGCAGGGAAGCTAGCGGATTTGAGACCCAGTACTTC.

The rearrangement uses TRBV28 and TRBJ2-7; D perhaps matches TRBD2 (6 bases). The V and J ends lost 6 bases and 2 bases respectively, with 8 bases between them. In germline, CDR1 is MDHEN, CDR2 SYDVKM. The CDR3 has 12 residues. The CDR3 spells CASRTRAYEQYF. CDR3 DNA: TGTGCCAGCAGGACTAGAGCCTACGAGCAGTACTTC.

This sequence joins TRBV7-9 and TRBJ2-7; D may match TRBD1 or TRBD2 (6 bases each). CDR3 length equals 15 residues. Trimming stripped 3 bases from V and 4 bases from J, with 16 bases between. Per the germline V gene, CDR1 is SEHNR and CDR2 is FQNEAQ (reference sequence). In DNA, the CDR3 is TGTGCCAGCAGCTTTCTTCTGGGGGGCAAGTACGAGCAGTACTTC. This codes for CASSFLLGGKYEQYF.

CDR3 DNA: TGTGCCAGCAGCCCGCGGGAGAGCTCCTACAATGAGCAGTTCTTC. Translation gives CASSPRESSYNEQFF. This sequence joins TRBV4-2 and TRBJ2-1, with 7 bases identical to TRBD2. After removal of 4 bases from V and 0 bases from J, the junction contained 3 bases not matched to a gene. Germline-derived CDR1 and CDR2 are LGHNA and YNFKEQ. CDR3 size: 15 residues.

As regards this clone: The same CDR3 arises from other DNA sequences in this sample as well. The V gene is TRBV20-1, the J gene TRBJ2-5, with D maybe TRBD1 (6 bases). Germline V lookup: CDR1 DFQATT, CDR2 SNEGSKA (reference sequence). Trimming pared 5 bases from V and 5 bases from J, leaving 9 bases between. This CDR3 is built from 11 residues. Here the CDR3 reads CSASQGETQYF. Here the CDR3 DNA reads TGCAGTGCTTCGCAGGGGGAGACCCAGTACTTC.

The rearrangement uses TRBV6-5 and TRBJ2-2, with 10 positions matching TRBD1. Germline V gene sequence: CDR1 MNHEY, CDR2 SVGAGI. V trimming: 6 bases; J trimming: 0 bases; junction bases outside the gene matches: 1. The CDR3 covers 15 residues. CDR3 sequence: CASRTGGANTGELFF. In DNA form, the CDR3 reads TGTGCCAGCAGGACAGGGGGCGCGAACACCGGGGAGCTGTTTTTT.

This clone was seen only once. This chain links TRBV19 with TRBJ1-6; 7 positions agree with TRBD1. J lost 3 bases, V lost 6 bases, and 2 bases had no gene match. Germline V lookup: CDR1 LNHDA, CDR2 SQIVND (reference sequence). The CDR3 runs to 14 residues. CDR3 protein: CASRAGGYNSPLHF. The CDR3 coding sequence is TGTGCCAGTAGAGCAGGGGGCTATAATTCACCCCTCCACTTT.

This clone was found once. J is TRBJ2-7 and V is TRBV2; no firm D call. The CDR3 sequence is 14 residues long. Trimming pared 7 bases from V and 0 bases from J, leaving 13 bases between. The germline V gene has CDR1 SNHLY and CDR2 FYNNEI. The CDR3 region has the DNA TGTGCCAGCAATCAAGTAGTGGGCTCCTACGAGCAGTACTTC. Translated: CASNQVVGSYEQYF.

The count of this clone is one. This CDR3 is CASSPITEQETQYF. The DNA for the CDR3 is TGTGCCAGCTCACCAATTACAGAGCAAGAGACCCAGTACTTC. The chain joins TRBV18 to TRBJ2-5, with D uncertain. Germline V gene sequence: CDR1 KGHSH, CDR2 LQKENI. CDR3 length: 14 residues. With 2 bases removed from V and 2 bases from J, the gap between germline ends came to 9 bases.

The chain carries TRBV6-1 and TRBJ2-2; D is possibly TRBD1 (6 bases). CDR1 and CDR2 from the germline V gene are MNHNS and SASEGT. The CDR3 totals 13 residues. Trimming removed 7 bases at V and 5 bases at J, with 11 bases between. Here the CDR3 reads CASTVDRTGELFF. The CDR3 DNA reads TGTGCCAGCACCGTGGACAGAACCGGGGAGCTGTTTTTT.

Concerning this clone: Distinct nucleotide sequences in the sample also encode this CDR3. This chain joins TRBV6-5 and TRBJ2-3; 7 nucleotides line up with TRBD1. V lost 6 bases, J lost 2 bases, and 8 bases stayed unmatched. Germline CDR1 is MNHEY and CDR2 is SVGAGI. The CDR3 has 15 amino acids. The CDR3 protein is CASRTGQTNTDTQYF. The CDR3 bases are TGTGCCAGCAGGACGGGACAGACTAACACAGATACGCAGTATTTT.

The chain is built from TRBV6-1 and TRBJ2-7; 7 nucleotides align to TRBD1. The CDR3 covers 16 residues. Germline CDR1 is MNHNS and CDR2 is SASEGT. V lost 2 bases, J lost 2 bases, and 9 bases stayed unmatched. The CDR3 loop is CASSEYGTVTTYEQYF. The CDR3 nucleotides are TGTGCCAGCAGTGAATATGGGACAGTGACCACCTACGAGCAGTACTTC.

This chain joins TRBV5-1 and TRBJ2-5; TRBD2 is a possible D gene (6 bases). V lost 2 bases, J lost 7 bases, and 12 bases lay in between. Germline CDR1 is SGHRS and CDR2 is YFSETQ. This CDR3 has 13 amino acids. CDR3 loop: CASSFTSSGTQYF. In DNA, the CDR3 is TGCGCCAGCAGCTTCACTAGCTCCGGGACCCAGTACTTC.

The chain links TRBV2 to TRBJ1-2; no clear D gene. The CDR3 is 11 amino acids. Per the germline V gene, CDR1 is SNHLY and CDR2 is FYNNEI. V was pared by 6 bases and J by 5 bases, with 7 bases between. The CDR3 region has the DNA TGTGCCAGCAGGGAATCTTATGGCTACACCTTC. This gives the protein CASRESYGYTF.

About this clone: The sample contains more than one DNA sequence encoding this CDR3. The chain recombines TRBV20-1 with TRBJ2-3, with no clear D. In germline, CDR1 is DFQATT, CDR2 SNEGSKA (reference sequence). The CDR3 contains 10 residues. V lost 6 bases and J 5 bases, leaving 6 bases between the germline ends. CDR3 region: CSASKDTQYF. The CDR3, as DNA: TGCAGTGCCAGTAAAGATACGCAGTATTTT.

The V and J genes are TRBV5-4 and TRBJ2-5; D gene unclear. The CDR3 sequence is 14 residues long. Germline-derived CDR1 and CDR2 are SGHNT and YYREEE (reference sequence). Deletions cut 0 bases from V and 5 bases from J, with 11 bases between. The chain's CDR3 is CASSLEAPSETQYF. As DNA, the CDR3 is TGTGCCAGCAGCTTGGAGGCCCCCTCGGAGACCCAGTACTTC.